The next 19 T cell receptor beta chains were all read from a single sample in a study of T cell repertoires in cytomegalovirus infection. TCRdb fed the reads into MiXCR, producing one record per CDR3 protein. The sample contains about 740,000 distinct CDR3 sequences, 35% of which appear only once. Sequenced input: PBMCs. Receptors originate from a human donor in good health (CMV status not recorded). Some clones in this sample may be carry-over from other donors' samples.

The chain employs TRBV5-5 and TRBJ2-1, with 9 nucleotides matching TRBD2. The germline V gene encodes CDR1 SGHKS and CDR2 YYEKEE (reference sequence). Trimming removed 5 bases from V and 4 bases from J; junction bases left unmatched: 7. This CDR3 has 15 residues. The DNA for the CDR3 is TGTGCCAGCAGGCGGCGGGAGGGCCCTTACAATGAGCAGTTCTTC. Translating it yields CASRRREGPYNEQFF.

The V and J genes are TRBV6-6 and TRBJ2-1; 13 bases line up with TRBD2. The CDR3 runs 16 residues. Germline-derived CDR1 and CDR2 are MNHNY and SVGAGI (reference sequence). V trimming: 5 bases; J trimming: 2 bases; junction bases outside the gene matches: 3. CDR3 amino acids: CASSRTSGSTYNEQFF. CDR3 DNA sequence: TGTGCCAGCAGTCGGACTAGCGGGAGTACCTACAATGAGCAGTTCTTC.

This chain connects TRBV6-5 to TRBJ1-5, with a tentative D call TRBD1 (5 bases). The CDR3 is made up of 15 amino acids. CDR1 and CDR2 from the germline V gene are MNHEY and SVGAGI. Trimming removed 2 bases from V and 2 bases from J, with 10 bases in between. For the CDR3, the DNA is TGTGCCAGCAGTTACCTTCCGGGGGGCAATCAGCCCCAGCATTTT. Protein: CASSYLPGGNQPQHF.

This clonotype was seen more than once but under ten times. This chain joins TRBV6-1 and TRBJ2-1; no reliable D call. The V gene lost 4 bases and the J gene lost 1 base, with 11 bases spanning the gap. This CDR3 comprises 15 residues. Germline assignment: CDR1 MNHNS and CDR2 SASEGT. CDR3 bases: TGTGCCAGCAGTGTATTTGGCGGATCCTACAATGAGCAGTTCTTC. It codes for CASSVFGGSYNEQFF.

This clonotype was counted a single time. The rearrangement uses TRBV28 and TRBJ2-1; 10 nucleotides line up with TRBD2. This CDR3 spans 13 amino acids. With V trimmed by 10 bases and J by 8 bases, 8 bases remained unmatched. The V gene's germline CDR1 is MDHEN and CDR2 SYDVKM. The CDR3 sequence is CAIEREGWDEQFF. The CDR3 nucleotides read TGTGCCATCGAGCGGGAGGGCTGGGATGAGCAGTTCTTC.

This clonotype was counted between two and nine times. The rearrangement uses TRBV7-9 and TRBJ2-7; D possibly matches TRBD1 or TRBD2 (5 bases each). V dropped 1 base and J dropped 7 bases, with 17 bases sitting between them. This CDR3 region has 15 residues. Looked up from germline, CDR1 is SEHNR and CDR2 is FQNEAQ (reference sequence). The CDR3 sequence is CASSLDPGRRPEQYF. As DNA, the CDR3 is TGTGCCAGCAGCTTAGACCCGGGACGGCGGCCAGAGCAGTACTTC.

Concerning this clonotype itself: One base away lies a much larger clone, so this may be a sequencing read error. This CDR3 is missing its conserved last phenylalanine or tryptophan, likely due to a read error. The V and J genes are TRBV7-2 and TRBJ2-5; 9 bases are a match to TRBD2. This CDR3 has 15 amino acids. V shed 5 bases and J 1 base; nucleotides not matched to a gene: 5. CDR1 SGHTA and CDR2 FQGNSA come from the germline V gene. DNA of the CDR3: TGTGCCAGCAGCCGCCGAGCGGGGGGCCAAGAGACCCAGTACTTA. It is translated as CASSRRAGGQETQYL.

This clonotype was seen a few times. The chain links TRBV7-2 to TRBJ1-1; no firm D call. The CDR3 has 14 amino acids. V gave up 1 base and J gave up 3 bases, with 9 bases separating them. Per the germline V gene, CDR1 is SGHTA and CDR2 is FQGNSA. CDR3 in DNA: TGTGCCAGCAGCTTAGATCCGGTTTACACTGAAGCTTTCTTT. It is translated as CASSLDPVYTEAFF.

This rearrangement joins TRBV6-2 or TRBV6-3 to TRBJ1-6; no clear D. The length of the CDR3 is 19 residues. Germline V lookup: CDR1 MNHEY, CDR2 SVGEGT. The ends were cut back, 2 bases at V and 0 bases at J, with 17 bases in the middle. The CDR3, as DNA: TGTGCCAGCAGTTACGACATGGGGTCTAGGAGCTCCTATAATTCACCCCTCCACTTT. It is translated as CASSYDMGSRSSYNSPLHF.

The CDR3 coding sequence is TGTGCCAGCACCTCCATTATGGGAAAGAGCACAGATACGCAGTATTTT. Translating it yields CASTSIMGKSTDTQYF. The chain uses TRBV7-4 and TRBJ2-3; D gene unclear. From germline, CDR1 is SGHVT and CDR2 SQSDAQ. The CDR3 runs to 16 residues. Trimming cost V 7 bases and J 0 bases, with 17 bases left between them. Variable domain in full (rest from reference TRBV7-4 and TRBJ2-3): GAGVSQSPRYKVAKRGRDVALRCDSISGHVTLYWYRQTLGQGSEVLTYSQSDAQRDKSGRPSGRFSAERPERSVSTLKIQRTEQGDSAVYLCASTSIMGKSTDTQYFGPGTRLTVL.

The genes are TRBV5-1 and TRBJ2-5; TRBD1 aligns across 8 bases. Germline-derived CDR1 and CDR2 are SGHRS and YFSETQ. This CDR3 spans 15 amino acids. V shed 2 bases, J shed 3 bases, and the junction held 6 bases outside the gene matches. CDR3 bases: TGCGCCAGCAGCTTTTCGGACAGGGCGAAAGAGACCCAGTACTTC. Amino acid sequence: CASSFSDRAKETQYF.

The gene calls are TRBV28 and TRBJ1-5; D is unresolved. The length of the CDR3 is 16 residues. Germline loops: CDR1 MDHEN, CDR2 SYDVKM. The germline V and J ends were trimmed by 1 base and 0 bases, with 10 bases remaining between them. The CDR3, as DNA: TGTGCCAGCAGTTTATTAGGCTCGGTTAGCAATCAGCCCCAGCATTTT. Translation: CASSLLGSVSNQPQHF.

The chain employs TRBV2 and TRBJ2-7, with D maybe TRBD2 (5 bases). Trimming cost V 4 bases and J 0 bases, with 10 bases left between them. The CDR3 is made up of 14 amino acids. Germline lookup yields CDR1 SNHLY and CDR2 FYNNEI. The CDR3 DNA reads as TGTGCCAGCAGTGTCGGCGCGGGCTCCTACGAGCAGTACTTC. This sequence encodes CASSVGAGSYEQYF.

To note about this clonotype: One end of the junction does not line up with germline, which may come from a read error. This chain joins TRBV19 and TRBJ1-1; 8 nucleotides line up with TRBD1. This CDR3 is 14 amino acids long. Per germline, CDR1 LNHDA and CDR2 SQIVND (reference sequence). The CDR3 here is CASSRQGKMTEAFF. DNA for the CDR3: TGTGCCAGTAGTAGACAGGGGAAGATGACTGAGGCTTTCTTT.

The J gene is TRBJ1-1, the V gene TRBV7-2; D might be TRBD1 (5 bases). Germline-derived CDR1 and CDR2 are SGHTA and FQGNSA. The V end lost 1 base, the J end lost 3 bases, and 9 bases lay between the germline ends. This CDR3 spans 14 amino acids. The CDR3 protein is CASSLETGDTEAFF. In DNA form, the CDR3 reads TGTGCCAGCAGCTTAGAAACGGGGGACACTGAAGCTTTCTTT.

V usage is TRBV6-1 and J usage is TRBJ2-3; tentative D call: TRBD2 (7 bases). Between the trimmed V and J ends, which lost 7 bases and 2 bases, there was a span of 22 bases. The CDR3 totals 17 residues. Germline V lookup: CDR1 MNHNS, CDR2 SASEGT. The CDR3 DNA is TGTGCCAGCACCGCTGATGGGGGGGCAACCTTCACAGATACGCAGTATTTT. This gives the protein CASTADGGATFTDTQYF.

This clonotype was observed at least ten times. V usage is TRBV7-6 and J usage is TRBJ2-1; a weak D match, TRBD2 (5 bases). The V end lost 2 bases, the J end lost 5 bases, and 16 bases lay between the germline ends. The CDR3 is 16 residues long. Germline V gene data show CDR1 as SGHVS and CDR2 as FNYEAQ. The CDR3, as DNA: TGTGCCAGCAGCTTATCCCTGGACTGGAACCACAATGAGCAGTTCTTC. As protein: CASSLSLDWNHNEQFF.

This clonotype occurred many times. CDR3 in amino acids: CASSFSRNQPQHF. CDR3 coding DNA: TGTGCCAGCAGCTTTTCCCGGAATCAGCCCCAGCATTTT. The chain combines TRBV7-2 with TRBJ1-5; D remains unclear. The CDR3 extends over 13 amino acids. Trimming left V 3 bases short and J 4 bases short, with 7 bases between. The germline V gene has CDR1 SGHTA and CDR2 FQGNSA.

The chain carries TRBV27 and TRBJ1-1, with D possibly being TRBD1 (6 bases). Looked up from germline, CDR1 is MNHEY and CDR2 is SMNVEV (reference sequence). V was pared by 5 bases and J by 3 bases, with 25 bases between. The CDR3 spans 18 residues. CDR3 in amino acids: CASSLLYRVRLGDTEAFF. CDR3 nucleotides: TGTGCCAGCAGTCTCCTCTACAGGGTACGGCTAGGGGACACTGAAGCTTTCTTT.